Shown below are 14 T cell receptor beta chains from a single sample sequenced in a study of vaccination effects on CD4 cells after COVID-19. ViraFEST expansion of antigen-specific CD4+ T cells with viral peptide pools preceded sequencing. When about ten days of culture had elapsed, CD4+ T cells were isolated. Two-dose vaccination with either BNT162b2 or mRNA-1273 was given to the participants. Antigen specificity for these receptors is unknown. Assay: immunoSEQ multiplex PCR; the TCRdb copy retains only in-frame clones and omits some. The sample holds tens of thousands of clones; 75% to 85% are singletons and the top ten take about 1.2%. Specimen: CD4+ T cells from PBMCs cultured with HCoV-229E spike peptides, collected after COVID-19 vaccination. These receptors were obtained from a human donor who received a COVID-19 vaccine.

This chain links TRBV7-3 with TRBJ2-4; 11 bases line up with TRBD2. Looked up from germline, CDR1 is SGHTA and CDR2 is FQGTGA. J lost 3 bases, V lost 5 bases, and 6 bases had no gene match. CDR3 length: 16 amino acids. CDR3 in amino acids: CASSVTSGGGKNIQYF. CDR3 DNA: TGTGCCAGCAGCGTTACTAGCGGGGGCGGCAAAAACATTCAGTACTTC.

The gene calls are TRBV30 and TRBJ1-6; possible D gene TRBD1, 6 bases. V shed 3 bases and J shed 3 bases, with 21 bases lying between them. The CDR3 loop spans 18 amino acids. Germline V gives CDR1 GTSNPN, CDR2 SVGIG (reference sequence). CDR3 protein: CAWSRAMDSSYYNSPLHF. In DNA, the CDR3 is TGTGCCTGGAGCCGAGCAATGGACAGTTCTTACTATAATTCACCCCTCCACTTT.

The chain couples TRBV5-1 to TRBJ1-4; no definite D call. Germline V gene sequence: CDR1 SGHRS, CDR2 YFSETQ. The V end was cut by 0 bases, the J end by 7 bases, with 13 bases between. The length of the CDR3 is 15 residues. CDR3 coding DNA: TGCGCCAGCAGCTTGGGTTCCGGGTACGGTGAAAAACTGTTTTTT. This codes for CASSLGSGYGEKLFF.

The chain links TRBV28 to TRBJ1-3, with a possible D match to TRBD1 (5 bases). The CDR3 is 12 residues long. The germline CDR1 and CDR2 sequences are MDHEN and SYDVKM. The ends were cut back, 6 bases at V and 9 bases at J, with 12 bases in the middle. The chain's CDR3 is CASRTTAGTIYF. As DNA, the CDR3 is TGTGCCAGCAGAACGACAGCGGGCACCATATATTTT.

This chain uses TRBV7-2 with TRBJ2-5; D is possibly TRBD1 (6 bases). Germline V gene lookup returns CDR1 SGHTA and CDR2 FQGNSA. The CDR3 is made up of 13 amino acids. V lost 3 bases, J lost 4 bases, and 9 bases lay in between. CDR3 coding DNA: TGTGCCAGCAGCTTCTCAGGGGCAGAGACCCAGTACTTC. It codes for CASSFSGAETQYF.

The chain uses TRBV9 and TRBJ1-4; D remains unclear. Between the trimmed V and J ends, which lost 3 bases and 0 bases, there was a span of 9 bases. Germline V CDR1 and CDR2: SGDLS, YYNGEE. The CDR3 runs to 15 residues. In DNA form, the CDR3 reads TGTGCCAGCAGCGCCCACAGTGCAACTAATGAAAAACTGTTTTTT. Protein: CASSAHSATNEKLFF.

The rearrangement links TRBV18 to TRBJ2-3; a possible D gene is TRBD1 (5 bases). Trimming left V 1 base short and J 0 bases short, with 11 bases between. The germline CDR1 and CDR2 sequences are KGHSH and LQKENI. The CDR3 is made up of 16 amino acids. The CDR3 bases are TGTGCCAGCTCACCACGACAGCTCCCTAGCACAGATACGCAGTATTTT. Amino acid sequence: CASSPRQLPSTDTQYF. Full variable domain (missing parts from reference TRBV18 and TRBJ2-3): NAGVMQNPRHLVRRRGQEARLRCSPMKGHSHVYWYRQLPEEGLKFMVYLQKENIIDESGMPKERFSAEFPKEGPSILRIQQVVRGDSAAYFCASSPRQLPSTDTQYFGPGTRLTVL.

This chain uses TRBV7-9 with TRBJ2-3; TRBD2 aligns across 12 bases. This CDR3 comprises 17 residues. V lost 7 bases and J lost 4; bases outside the gene matches: 12. Germline V gene lookup returns CDR1 SEHNR and CDR2 FQNEAQ (reference sequence). In DNA form, the CDR3 reads TGTGCCAGCACCGGGTGGCTAGCGGGGGGGACGGCAGATACGCAGTATTTT. Translated, it gives CASTGWLAGGTADTQYF.

V is TRBV30 and J is TRBJ2-5; D may be TRBD2 (5 bases). This CDR3 has 13 amino acids. V lost 5 bases to trimming and J lost 5 bases, with 15 bases between them. Germline V CDR1 and CDR2: GTSNPN, SVGIG (reference sequence). CDR3 in DNA: TGTGCCTGGGGGTTCACACCGGGGGAGACCCAGTACTTC. Encoded protein: CAWGFTPGETQYF.

The CDR3 is CATSETNYGYTF. In DNA, the CDR3 is TGTGCCACCAGCGAGACTAACTATGGCTACACCTTC. The V and J genes are TRBV15 and TRBJ1-2; no clear D gene. Germline V CDR1 and CDR2: LNHNV, YYDKDF (reference sequence). This CDR3 region has 12 residues. Trimming pared 5 bases from V and 0 bases from J, leaving 4 bases between.

This clone showed up just once. The J gene is TRBJ1-1, the V gene TRBV2; D is undetermined. The ends were cut back, 2 bases at V and 5 bases at J, with 12 bases in the middle. This CDR3 is 14 amino acids long. CDR1 is SNHLY and CDR2 is FYNNEI in the germline V gene. This chain's CDR3 is CASSETGSPTEAFF. In nucleotides, the CDR3 is TGTGCCAGCAGTGAAACCGGGAGCCCAACTGAAGCTTTCTTT.

The rearrangement uses TRBV3-1 (or the pseudogene TRBV3-2) and TRBJ1-3; no firm D call. Germline V gene lookup returns CDR1 LGHDT and CDR2 YNNKEL (reference sequence). Trimming took 0 bases from V and 2 from J, leaving 8 bases between them. CDR3 length equals 15 residues. The CDR3 protein is CASSQDRGPGNTIYF. The DNA of the CDR3 is TGTGCCAGCAGCCAAGATCGCGGGCCTGGAAACACCATATATTTT.

V and J are TRBV10-3 and TRBJ2-1; D possibly corresponds to TRBD1 (6 bases). Germline V gene lookup returns CDR1 ENHRY and CDR2 SYGVKD. The CDR3 is 13 residues long. V gave up 8 bases and J gave up 5 bases, with 13 bases separating them. The DNA of the CDR3 is TGTGCCATCCGCCGGGACATTGACAATGAGCAGTTCTTC. Amino acid sequence: CAIRRDIDNEQFF.

The chain employs TRBV29-1 and TRBJ1-3, with a tentative D call TRBD1 (5 bases). There are 12 residues in the CDR3. CDR1 is SQVTM, CDR2 ANQGSEA, per germline. V lost 7 bases to trimming and J lost 2 bases, with 9 bases between them. In nucleotides, the CDR3 is TGCAGCGGGAGGACACCTGGAAACACCATATATTTT. This encodes CSGRTPGNTIYF.